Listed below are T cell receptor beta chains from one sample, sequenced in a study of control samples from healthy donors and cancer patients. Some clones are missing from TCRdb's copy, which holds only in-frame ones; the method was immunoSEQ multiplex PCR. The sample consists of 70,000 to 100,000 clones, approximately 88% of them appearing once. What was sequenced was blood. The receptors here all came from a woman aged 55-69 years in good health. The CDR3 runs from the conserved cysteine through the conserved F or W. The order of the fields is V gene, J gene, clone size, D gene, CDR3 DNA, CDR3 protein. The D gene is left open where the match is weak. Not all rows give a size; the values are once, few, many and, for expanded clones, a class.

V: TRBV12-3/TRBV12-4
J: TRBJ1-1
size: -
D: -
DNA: TGTGCCAGCAGTTGGACGGTGAACACTGAAGCTTTCTTT
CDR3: CASSWTVNTEAFF

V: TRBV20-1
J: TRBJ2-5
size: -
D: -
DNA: TGCAGTGCTTTTAGCGAAGAGACCCAGTACTTC
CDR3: CSAFSEETQYF

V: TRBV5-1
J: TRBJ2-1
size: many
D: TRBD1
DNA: TGCGCCAGCAGCTTGGACCCGGGACAGGGGTACAATGAGCAGTTCTTC
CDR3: CASSLDPGQGYNEQFF

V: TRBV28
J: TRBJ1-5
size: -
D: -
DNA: TGTGCCAGCAGTTTCTCGGGGGAGGCGCAGCCCCAGCATTTT
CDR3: CASSFSGEAQPQHF

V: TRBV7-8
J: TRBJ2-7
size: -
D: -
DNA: TGTGCCAGCAGCCCCACCGGGGGAGGAGAGCAGTACTTC
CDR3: CASSPTGGGEQYF

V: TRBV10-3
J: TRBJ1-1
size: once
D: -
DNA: TGTGCCATCAGCCGGGGGGAGAACACTGAAGCTTTCTTT
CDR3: CAISRGENTEAFF

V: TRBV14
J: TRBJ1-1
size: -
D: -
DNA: TGTGCCAGCAGCCAAGTTTCCTGGAACACTGAAGCTTTCTTT
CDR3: CASSQVSWNTEAFF

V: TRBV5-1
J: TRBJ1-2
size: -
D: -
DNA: TGCGCCAGCAGCTTGGAGGCAGGGATGAGGACCTATGGCTACACCTTC
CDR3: CASSLEAGMRTYGYTF

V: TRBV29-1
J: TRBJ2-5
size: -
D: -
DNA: TGCAGCGTTCAGATACCTCAAGAGACCCAGTACTTC
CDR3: CSVQIPQETQYF

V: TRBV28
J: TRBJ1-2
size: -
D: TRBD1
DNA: TGTGCCAGCAGTTACGCTCCGGGACAGGGCGGCTACACCTTC
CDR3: CASSYAPGQGGYTF

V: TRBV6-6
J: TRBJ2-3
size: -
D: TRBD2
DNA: TGTGCCAGCAGGGGGACATCCGGGACTAGCCCAGATACGCAGTATTTT
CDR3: CASRGTSGTSPDTQYF

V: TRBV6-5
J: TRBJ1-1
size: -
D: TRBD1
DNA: TGTGCCAGCACCTCGGGACAGGCTAACACTGAAGCTTTCTTT
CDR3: CASTSGQANTEAFF

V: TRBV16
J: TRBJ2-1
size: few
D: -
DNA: TGTGCCAGCAGCCGAAGAGCCGGGACTCCCAGCTCCTACAATGAGCAGTTCTTC
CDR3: CASSRRAGTPSSYNEQFF

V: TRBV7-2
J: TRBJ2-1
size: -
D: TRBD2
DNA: TGTGCCAGCAGCTTAGTAGGTGGCGGGGGGGATGAGCAGTTCTTC
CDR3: CASSLVGGGGDEQFF

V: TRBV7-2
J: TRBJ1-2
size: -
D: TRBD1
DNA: TGTGCCAGCAGTAAGAGGGCAGGGGGAGGATATGGCTACACCTTC
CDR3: CASSKRAGGGYGYTF

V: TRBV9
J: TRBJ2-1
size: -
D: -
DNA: TGTGCCAGCAGCGCGGAGCCGGGGCGAGGCTATGAGCAGTTCTTC
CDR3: CASSAEPGRGYEQFF

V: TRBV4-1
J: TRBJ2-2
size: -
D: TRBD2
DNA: TGCGCCAGCAGCCAAGCCTACCCTAGCGGTGAGAGAGGCACCGGGGAGCTGTTTTTT
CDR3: CASSQAYPSGERGTGELFF

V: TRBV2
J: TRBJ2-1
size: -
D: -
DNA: TGTGCCAGCGCCGGCGGACTAATGGGCGAGCAGTTCTTC
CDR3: CASAGGLMGEQFF

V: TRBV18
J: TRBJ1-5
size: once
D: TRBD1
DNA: TGTGCCAGCTCACAAACAGGGGTCCAGCCCCAGCATTTT
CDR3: CASSQTGVQPQHF

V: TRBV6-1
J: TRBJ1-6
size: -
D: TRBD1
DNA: TGTGCCAGCAGTGATCGGACAGGGGGATATTCACCCCTCCACTTT
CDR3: CASSDRTGGYSPLHF

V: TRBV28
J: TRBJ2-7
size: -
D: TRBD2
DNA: TGTGCCAGCAGTTTGAGCGGGAGTAAAGGGCTCTTCGAGCAGTACTTC
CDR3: CASSLSGSKGLFEQYF

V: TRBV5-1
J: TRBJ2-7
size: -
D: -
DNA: TGCGCCAGCAGCCAATCTTTAGGACAGCCATCCTACGAGCAGTACTTC
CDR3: CASSQSLGQPSYEQYF

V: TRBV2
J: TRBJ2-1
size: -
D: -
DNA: TGTGCCAGCGATGGCACAGGCGGGGCTAATGAGCAGTTCTTC
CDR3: CASDGTGGANEQFF

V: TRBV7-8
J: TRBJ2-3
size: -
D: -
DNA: TGTGCCAGCAGCCCAGGGGCAGGCACAGATACGCAGTATTTT
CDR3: CASSPGAGTDTQYF

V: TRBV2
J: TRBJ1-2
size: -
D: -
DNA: TGTGCCAGCACACAAAGGGAGAGCAACTATGGCTACACCTTC
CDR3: CASTQRESNYGYTF

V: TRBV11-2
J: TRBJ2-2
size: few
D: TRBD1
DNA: TGTGCCAGTACAACAGGGGGAAGGGCCGGGGAGCTGTTTTTT
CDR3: CASTTGGRAGELFF

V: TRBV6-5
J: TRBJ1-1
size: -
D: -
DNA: TGTGCCAGCAGTCCCCGGACACGCGTCGAAGCTTTCTTT
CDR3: CASSPRTRVEAFF

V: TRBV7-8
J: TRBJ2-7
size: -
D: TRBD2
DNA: TGTGCCAGCAGCTTAGCGGTAGCGGGGGGCCGGAGCTCCTACGAGCAGTACTTC
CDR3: CASSLAVAGGRSSYEQYF

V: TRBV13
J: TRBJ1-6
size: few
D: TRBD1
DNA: TGTGCCAGCAGCTTGACCAGACAGGGGGATTCACCCCTCCACTTT
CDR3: CASSLTRQGDSPLHF

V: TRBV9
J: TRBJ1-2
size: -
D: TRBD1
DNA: TGTGCCAGCCGGCGGGACAGGGTGGGCTATGGCTACACCTTC
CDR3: CASRRDRVGYGYTF

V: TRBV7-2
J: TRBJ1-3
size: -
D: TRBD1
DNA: TGTGCCAGCAGCTCCAACAGGGGAACACCTGGAAACACCATATATTTT
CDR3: CASSSNRGTPGNTIYF

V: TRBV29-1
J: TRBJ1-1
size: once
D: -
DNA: TGCAGCGTTTCTGGTAGGGGAGGGAACACTGAAGCTTTCTTT
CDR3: CSVSGRGGNTEAFF

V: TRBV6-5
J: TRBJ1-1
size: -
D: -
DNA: TGTGCCAGCAGTCCCCAGGAAAACACTGAAGCTTTCTTT
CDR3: CASSPQENTEAFF

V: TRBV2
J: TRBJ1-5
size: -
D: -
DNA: TGTGCCAGCAGGGGGAACCTTAGGGACAATCAGCCCCAGCATTTT
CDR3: CASRGNLRDNQPQHF

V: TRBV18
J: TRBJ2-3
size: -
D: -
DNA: TGTGCCAGCTCACCGAACCAAAGACACACAGATACGCAGTATTTT
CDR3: CASSPNQRHTDTQYF

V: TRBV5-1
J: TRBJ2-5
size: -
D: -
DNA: TGCGCCAGCAGCTTGTTGTCAGGCCAAGAGACCCAGTACTTC
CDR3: CASSLLSGQETQYF

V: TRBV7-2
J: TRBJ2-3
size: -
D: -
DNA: TGTGCCAGCAGCCTAGGTCCGGCCGCAGATACGCAGTATTTT
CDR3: CASSLGPAADTQYF

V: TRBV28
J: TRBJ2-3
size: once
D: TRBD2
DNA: TGTGCCAGCAGTTCGGGCACGTCGGCGGGAGTTTTGAGGACAGATACGCAGTATTTT
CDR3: CASSSGTSAGVLRTDTQYF

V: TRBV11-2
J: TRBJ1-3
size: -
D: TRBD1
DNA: TGTGCCAGCAGCAGACAGGGGGCTGGAAACACCATATATTTT
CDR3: CASSRQGAGNTIYF

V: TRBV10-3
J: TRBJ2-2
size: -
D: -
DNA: TGTGCCATCAGTGAGGGAACCGGGGAGCTGTTTTTT
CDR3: CAISEGTGELFF

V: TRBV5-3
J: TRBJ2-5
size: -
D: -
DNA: -
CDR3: CARSFGQGDQETQYF

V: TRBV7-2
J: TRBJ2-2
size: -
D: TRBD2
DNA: TGTGCCAGCAGCTTACAGGGACTAGCGGCGAACACCGGGGAGCTGTTTTTT
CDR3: CASSLQGLAANTGELFF

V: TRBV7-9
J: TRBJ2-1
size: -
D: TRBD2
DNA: TGTGCCAGCACGCCGACTAGCGGGGTAAACAATGAGCAGTTCTTC
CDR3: CASTPTSGVNNEQFF

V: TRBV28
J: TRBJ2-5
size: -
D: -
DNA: TGTGCCATCCAGGGCAGGGTCTGGGAGACCCAGTACTTC
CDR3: CAIQGRVWETQYF

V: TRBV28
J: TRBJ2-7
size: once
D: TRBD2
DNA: TGTGCCAGCAGTTTGTCGGCTAGCGGGACGGGCGAGCAGTACTTC
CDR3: CASSLSASGTGEQYF

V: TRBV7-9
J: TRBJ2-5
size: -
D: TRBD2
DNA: TGTGCCAGCAGCTCCTCTAGCGGACCCCAGGAGACCCAGTACTTC
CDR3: CASSSSSGPQETQYF

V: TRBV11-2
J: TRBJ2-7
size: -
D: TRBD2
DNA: TGTGCCAGCAGCTCGCGACTAGCGTCTGTCTACGAGCAGTACTTC
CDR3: CASSSRLASVYEQYF

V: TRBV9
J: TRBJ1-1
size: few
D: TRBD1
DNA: TGTGCCAGCAGCTGGGACAGCAACACTGAAGCTTTCTTT
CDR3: CASSWDSNTEAFF

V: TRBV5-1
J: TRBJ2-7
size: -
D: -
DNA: TGCGCCAGCAGCTTGGGGGACCGCTCCTACGAGCAGTACTTC
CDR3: CASSLGDRSYEQYF

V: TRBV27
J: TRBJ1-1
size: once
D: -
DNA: TGTGCCAGCAGTGCGTTCCAGGGTGTCGGCACTGAAGCTTTCTTT
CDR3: CASSAFQGVGTEAFF

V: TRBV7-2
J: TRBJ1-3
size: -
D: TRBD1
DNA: TGTGCCAGCAGCTCGGGACAGGGATCAGGAAACACCATATATTTT
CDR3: CASSSGQGSGNTIYF